The 13 T cell receptor beta chains below come from one sample, sequenced in a study of long-term antiretroviral therapy in people with HIV. Assay version v3.0 of immunoSEQ was used, and it was run at survey level. The protocol was immunoSEQ multiplex PCR, while the TCRdb copy is restricted to in-frame clones and leaves out a portion. The top ten hold under 7.5% of the sample, which has 36,000 or so clones, 82% seen once. The material sequenced was unsorted PBMCs, taken 0.6 years after starting antiretroviral therapy. The receptors were gathered from a man aged 18 to 35 with HIV.

This clone was seen a single time. The CDR3, as DNA: TGTGCCAGCAGCTCAGGACTAGCGGGATGGGGCACCTACGAGCAGTACTTC. Residues: CASSSGLAGWGTYEQYF. V gene TRBV7-9 combines with J gene TRBJ2-7, with 12 positions matching TRBD2. V shed 4 bases and J 2 bases; nucleotides not matched to a gene: 9. The CDR3 sequence is 17 residues long. CDR1 SEHNR and CDR2 FQNEAQ come from the germline V gene (reference sequence).

The chain employs TRBV19 and TRBJ2-7, with D possibly being TRBD2 (6 bases). Germline V gene data show CDR1 as LNHDA and CDR2 as SQIVND (reference sequence). CDR3 length equals 15 residues. Trimming stripped 7 bases from V and 0 bases from J, with 16 bases between. Here the CDR3 DNA reads TGTGCCAGTAACGCATCCTCGGGACTCTCCTACGAGCAGTACTTC. It yields the protein CASNASSGLSYEQYF.

This clone was recorded a few times. The chain recombines TRBV19 with TRBJ2-3; TRBD1 might be the D (5 bases). V shed 3 bases and J shed 9 bases, with 16 bases lying between them. From germline, CDR1 is LNHDA and CDR2 SQIVND (reference sequence). The length of the CDR3 is 14 residues. The CDR3 reads CASSMGRAQDTQYF. CDR3 nucleotide sequence: TGTGCCAGTAGTATGGGCAGGGCCCAGGACACGCAGTATTTT.

The V gene is TRBV6-4, the J gene TRBJ2-3; 11 bases line up with TRBD2. Germline V gene data show CDR1 as MRHNA and CDR2 as SNTAGT. V was pared by 6 bases and J by 4 bases, with 9 bases of the junction left unmatched. This CDR3 is built from 16 residues. CDR3 in DNA: TGTGCCAGCAGCGCGACTAGCGGGACTGGGGCAGATACGCAGTATTTT. This gives the protein CASSATSGTGADTQYF.

This clone was observed a few times. The chain combines TRBV19 with TRBJ1-2, with a weak D call TRBD1 (6 bases). This CDR3 is 13 amino acids long. Germline CDR1 is LNHDA and CDR2 is SQIVND (reference sequence). V was clipped by 7 bases and J by 2 bases, with 11 bases between them. The CDR3 DNA reads TGTGCCAGTACCGGCAGGGGAAACTATGGCTACACCTTC. Protein product: CASTGRGNYGYTF. Full variable domain (rest looked up from reference TRBV19 and TRBJ1-2): DGGITQSPKYLFRKEGQNVTLSCEQNLNHDAMYWYRQDPGQGLRLIYYSQIVNDFQKGDIAEGYSVSREKKESFPLTVTSAQKNPTAFYLCASTGRGNYGYTFGSGTRLTVV.

The chain recombines TRBV7-6 with TRBJ2-4; tentative D call: TRBD1 (6 bases). V dropped 5 bases and J dropped 8 bases, with 16 bases sitting between them. This CDR3 comprises 14 residues. Looked up from germline, CDR1 is SGHVS and CDR2 is FNYEAQ. The CDR3 DNA reads as TGTGCCAGCAGCACCGGACAGCCGACGGACATTCAGTACTTC. It codes for CASSTGQPTDIQYF.

This clone was seen a few times. The J gene is TRBJ1-5, the V gene TRBV11-1; perhaps TRBD1 as D (6 bases). Germline V gene data show CDR1 as SGHAT and CDR2 as FQDESV (reference sequence). Trimming stripped 2 bases from V and 4 bases from J, with 9 bases between. This CDR3 contains 14 residues. CDR3 protein: CASSLRQVNQPQHF. Here the CDR3 DNA reads TGTGCCAGCAGCTTAAGACAGGTGAATCAGCCCCAGCATTTT.

The chain recombines TRBV29-1 with TRBJ2-7; 7 bases line up with TRBD2. Looked up from germline, CDR1 is SQVTM and CDR2 is ANQGSEA. The J segment lost 6 bases and the V segment lost 7 bases, leaving 9 bases of the junction unmatched. This CDR3 has 12 residues. The CDR3 DNA is TGCAGCGGGTCGTATGGGGAGGGCGAGCAGTACTTC. Its translation: CSGSYGEGEQYF.

This sequence joins TRBV11-2 and TRBJ2-6; a possible D gene is TRBD1 (5 bases). Per the germline V gene, CDR1 is SGHAT and CDR2 is FQNNGV. The CDR3 is made up of 18 amino acids. V was trimmed by 5 bases and J by 0 bases, leaving 17 bases between them. CDR3 nucleotides: TGTGCCAGCAGCCAGTGGGGCAGAAGCTACTCTGGGGCCAACGTCCTGACTTTC. Protein: CASSQWGRSYSGANVLTF.

The chain is built from TRBV21-1 and TRBJ2-7; TRBD1, the table's D call, lacks a check against the DNA. TRBV21-1 is described as a pseudogene. This CDR3 region has 15 residues. DNA of the CDR3: TGTGCCAGCAGCAACGGTCCAGGGGGCGCCTACGAGCAGTACTTC. Residues: CASSNGPGGAYEQYF.

V gene TRBV19 combines with J gene TRBJ2-1, with unresolved D. Trimming took 3 bases from V and 4 from J, leaving 7 bases between them. From germline, CDR1 is LNHDA and CDR2 SQIVND (reference sequence). This CDR3 is 13 amino acids long. The CDR3 nucleotides read TGTGCCAGTAGTATCCGCTCTTACAATGAGCAGTTCTTC. It yields the protein CASSIRSYNEQFF.

In this sample, this clone turned up once. The chain couples TRBV7-2 to TRBJ2-1, with 12 bases matching TRBD2. This CDR3 spans 15 amino acids. CDR1 is SGHTA and CDR2 is FQGNSA in the germline V gene. J gave up 5 bases and V 5 bases, and 4 bases lay outside the gene matches. This chain's CDR3 is CASSETSGGNNEQFF. The CDR3 DNA reads TGTGCCAGCAGCGAAACTAGCGGGGGGAACAATGAGCAGTTCTTC.

The DNA of the CDR3 is TGTGCCAGCAGCGAAACCTACTACGAGCAGTACTTC. It translates to CASSETYYEQYF. The genes are TRBV21-1 and TRBJ2-7; the table's D call of TRBD2 was not tested on the DNA. TRBV21-1 is flagged as a pseudogene. The CDR3 sequence is 12 residues long.